Below are 3 T cell receptor beta chains sequenced from a single sample in a study of cytomegalovirus exposure and HLA in healthy donors listed by TCRdb under 2017. To prepare the library, the immunoSEQ multiplex PCR assay was applied. For the multiplex PCR, a mixture combining 60 forward primers for TCR Vbeta segments and 13 reverse primers for TCR Jbeta segments was used. The table was pulled from immuneACCESS by TCRdb, which kept in-frame rearrangements only. Such tables lose some clones; where checked, under half of the loss comes from unresolved V genes, and the rest has no known cause. The table held for this sample gives 38,000 or so clones. Jointly, the top ten make up 7.5% to 9.5% of the sample. Sequenced sample: PBMCs. All receptors derive from a man in his forties in good health and CMV-seropositive.

The chain is built from TRBV7-9 and TRBJ1-3; no definite D call. V lost 1 base, J lost 1 base, and 5 bases lay in between. Per the germline V gene, CDR1 is SEHNR and CDR2 is FQNEAQ (reference sequence). The CDR3 spans 14 residues. The CDR3 protein is CASSLDSSGNTIYF. The DNA of the CDR3 is TGTGCCAGCAGCTTAGACAGTTCTGGAAACACCATATATTTT.

This chain connects TRBV7-6 to TRBJ2-2, with TRBD1 matching over 11 bases. The CDR3 is 15 amino acids. J was trimmed by 7 bases and V by 3 bases; bases with no gene match: 4. The V gene's germline CDR1 is SGHVS and CDR2 FNYEAQ. CDR3 sequence: CASSFTGTGGGELFF. DNA of the CDR3: TGTGCCAGCAGCTTTACCGGGACAGGGGGCGGGGAGCTGTTTTTT.

The V and J genes are TRBV27 and TRBJ2-3; TRBD1 is a possible D gene (6 bases). Germline-derived CDR1 and CDR2 are MNHEY and SMNVEV (reference sequence). The CDR3 is 15 amino acids. V dropped 5 bases and J dropped 3 bases, with 15 bases sitting between them. In DNA, the CDR3 is TGTGCCAGCAGTGCCTACAGGGTAGGGACAGATACGCAGTATTTT. Amino acids: CASSAYRVGTDTQYF.